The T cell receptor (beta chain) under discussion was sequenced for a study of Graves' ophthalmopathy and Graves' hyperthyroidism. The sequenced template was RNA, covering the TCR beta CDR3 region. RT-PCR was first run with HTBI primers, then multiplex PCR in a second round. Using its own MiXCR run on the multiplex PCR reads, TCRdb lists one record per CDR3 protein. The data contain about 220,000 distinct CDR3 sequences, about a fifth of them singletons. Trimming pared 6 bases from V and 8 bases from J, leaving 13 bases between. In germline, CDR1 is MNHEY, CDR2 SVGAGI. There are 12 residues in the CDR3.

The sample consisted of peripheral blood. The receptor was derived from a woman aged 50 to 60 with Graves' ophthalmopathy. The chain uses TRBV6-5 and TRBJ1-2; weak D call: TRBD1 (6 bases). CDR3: CASSYQGNGYTF. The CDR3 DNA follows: TGTGCCAGCAGCTATCAGGGGAACGGCTACACCTTC.